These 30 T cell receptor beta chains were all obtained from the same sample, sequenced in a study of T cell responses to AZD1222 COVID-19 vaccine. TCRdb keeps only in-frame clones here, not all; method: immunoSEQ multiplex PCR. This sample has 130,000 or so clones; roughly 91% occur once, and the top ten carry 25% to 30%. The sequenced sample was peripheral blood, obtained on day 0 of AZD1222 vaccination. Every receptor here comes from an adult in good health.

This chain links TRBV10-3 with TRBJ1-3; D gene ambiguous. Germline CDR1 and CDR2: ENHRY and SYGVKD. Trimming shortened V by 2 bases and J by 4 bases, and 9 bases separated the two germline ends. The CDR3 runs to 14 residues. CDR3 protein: CAISEAATGNTIYF. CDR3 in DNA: TGTGCCATCAGTGAGGCTGCTACAGGAAACACCATATATTTT.

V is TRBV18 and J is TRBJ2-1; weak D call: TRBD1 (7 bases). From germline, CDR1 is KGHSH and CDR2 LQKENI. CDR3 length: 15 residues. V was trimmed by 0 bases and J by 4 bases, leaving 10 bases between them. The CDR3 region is CASSPPAGQYNEQFF. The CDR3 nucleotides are TGTGCCAGCTCACCACCTGCGGGACAGTACAATGAGCAGTTCTTC. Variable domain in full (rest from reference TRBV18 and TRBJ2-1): NAGVMQNPRHLVRRRGQEARLRCSPMKGHSHVYWYRQLPEEGLKFMVYLQKENIIDESGMPKERFSAEFPKEGPSILRIQQVVRGDSAAYFCASSPPAGQYNEQFFGPGTRLTVL.

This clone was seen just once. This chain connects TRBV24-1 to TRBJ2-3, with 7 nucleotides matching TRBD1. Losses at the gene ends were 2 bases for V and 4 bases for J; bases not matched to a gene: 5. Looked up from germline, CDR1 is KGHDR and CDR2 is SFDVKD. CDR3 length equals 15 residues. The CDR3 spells CATSDSQGWADTQYF. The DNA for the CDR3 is TGTGCCACCAGTGATTCACAGGGGTGGGCAGATACGCAGTATTTT.

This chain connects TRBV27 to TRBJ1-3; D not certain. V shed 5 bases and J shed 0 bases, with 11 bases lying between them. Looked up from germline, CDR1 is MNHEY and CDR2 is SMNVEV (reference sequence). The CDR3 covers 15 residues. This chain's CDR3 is CASSESGFSGNTIYF. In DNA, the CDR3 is TGTGCCAGCAGTGAATCCGGGTTCTCTGGAAACACCATATATTTT.

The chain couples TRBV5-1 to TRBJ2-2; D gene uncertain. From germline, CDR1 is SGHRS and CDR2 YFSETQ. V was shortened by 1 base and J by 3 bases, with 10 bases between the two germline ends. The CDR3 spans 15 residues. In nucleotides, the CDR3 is TGCGCCAGCAGCTTGAGGGTTTCGGACACCGGGGAGCTGTTTTTT. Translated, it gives CASSLRVSDTGELFF. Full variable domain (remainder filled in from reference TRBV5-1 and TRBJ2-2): KAGVTQTPRYLIKTRGQQVTLSCSPISGHRSVSWYQQTPGQGLQFLFEYFSETQRNKGNFPGRFSGRQFSNSRSEMNVSTLELGDSALYLCASSLRVSDTGELFFGEGSRLTVL.

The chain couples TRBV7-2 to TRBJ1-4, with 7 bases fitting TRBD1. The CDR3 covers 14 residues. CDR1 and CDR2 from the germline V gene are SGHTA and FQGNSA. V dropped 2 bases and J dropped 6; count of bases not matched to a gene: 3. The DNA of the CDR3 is TGTGCCAGCAGCTTATCACAGGGGCATGAAAAACTGTTTTTT. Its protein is CASSLSQGHEKLFF.

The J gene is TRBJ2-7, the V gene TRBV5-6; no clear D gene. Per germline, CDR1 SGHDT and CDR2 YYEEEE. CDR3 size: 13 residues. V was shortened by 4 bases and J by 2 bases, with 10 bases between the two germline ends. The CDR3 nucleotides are TGTGCCAGCAGCATGACGGGTACCTACGAGCAGTACTTC. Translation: CASSMTGTYEQYF.

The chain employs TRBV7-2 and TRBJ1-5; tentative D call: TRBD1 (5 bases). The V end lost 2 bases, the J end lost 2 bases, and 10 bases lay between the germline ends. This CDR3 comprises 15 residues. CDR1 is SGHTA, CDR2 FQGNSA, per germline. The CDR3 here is CASSLSGQGNQPQHF. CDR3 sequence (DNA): TGTGCCAGCAGCTTAAGCGGACAAGGCAATCAGCCCCAGCATTTT.

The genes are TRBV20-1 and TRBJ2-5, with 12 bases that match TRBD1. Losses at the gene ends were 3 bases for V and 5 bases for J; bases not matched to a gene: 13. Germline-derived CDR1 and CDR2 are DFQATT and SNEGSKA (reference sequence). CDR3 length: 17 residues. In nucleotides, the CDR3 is TGCAGTGCTAGTGGGACAGGGGGCGGCGGTATGTTGGAGACCCAGTACTTC. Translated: CSASGTGGGGMLETQYF.

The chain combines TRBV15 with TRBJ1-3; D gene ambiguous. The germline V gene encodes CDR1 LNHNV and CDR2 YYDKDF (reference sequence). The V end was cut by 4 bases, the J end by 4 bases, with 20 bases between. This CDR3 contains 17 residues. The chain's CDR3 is CATSKDQLLQSGNTIYF. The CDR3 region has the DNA TGTGCCACCAGCAAAGACCAACTTCTGCAGAGCGGAAACACCATATATTTT.

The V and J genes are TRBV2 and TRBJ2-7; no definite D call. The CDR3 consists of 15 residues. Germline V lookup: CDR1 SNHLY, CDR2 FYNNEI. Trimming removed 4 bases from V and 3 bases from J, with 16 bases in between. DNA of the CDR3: TGTGCCAGCAGTGCAGCCGGATTAAGCAACTACGAGCAGTACTTC. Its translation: CASSAAGLSNYEQYF.

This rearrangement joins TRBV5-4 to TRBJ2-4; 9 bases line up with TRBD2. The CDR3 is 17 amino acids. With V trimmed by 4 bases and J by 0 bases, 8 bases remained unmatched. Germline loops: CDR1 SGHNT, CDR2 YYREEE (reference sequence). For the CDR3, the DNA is TGTGCCAGCAGCCTCGCTAGCGGGGACCTAGCCAAAAACATTCAGTACTTC. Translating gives CASSLASGDLAKNIQYF.

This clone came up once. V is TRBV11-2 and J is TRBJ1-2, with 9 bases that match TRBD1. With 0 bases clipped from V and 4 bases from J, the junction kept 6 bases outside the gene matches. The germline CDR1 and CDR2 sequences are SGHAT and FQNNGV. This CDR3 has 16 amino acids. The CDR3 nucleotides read TGTGCCAGCAGCTTAGATGCCGGGACAGGGCCCTATGGCTACACCTTC. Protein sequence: CASSLDAGTGPYGYTF.

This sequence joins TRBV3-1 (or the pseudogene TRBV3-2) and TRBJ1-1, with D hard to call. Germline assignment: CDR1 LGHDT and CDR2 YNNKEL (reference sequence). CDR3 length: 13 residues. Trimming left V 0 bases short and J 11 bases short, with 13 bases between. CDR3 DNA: TGTGCCAGCAGCCAAGATACCGGGTTGATGGCTTTCTTT. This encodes CASSQDTGLMAFF.

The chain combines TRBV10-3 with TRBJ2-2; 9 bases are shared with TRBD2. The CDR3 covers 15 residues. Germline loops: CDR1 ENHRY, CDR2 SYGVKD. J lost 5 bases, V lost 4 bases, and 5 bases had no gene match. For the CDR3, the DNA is TGTGCCATCAGTGGGAGCGGGGGGTTAACCGGGGAGCTGTTTTTT. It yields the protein CAISGSGGLTGELFF.

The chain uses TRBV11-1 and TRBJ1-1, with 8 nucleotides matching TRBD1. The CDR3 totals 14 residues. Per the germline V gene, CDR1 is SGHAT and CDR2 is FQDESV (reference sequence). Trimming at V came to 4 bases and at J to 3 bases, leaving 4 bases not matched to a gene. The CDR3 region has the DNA TGTGCCAGCAGCTCCGACAGGGGTTACACTGAAGCTTTCTTT. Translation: CASSSDRGYTEAFF.

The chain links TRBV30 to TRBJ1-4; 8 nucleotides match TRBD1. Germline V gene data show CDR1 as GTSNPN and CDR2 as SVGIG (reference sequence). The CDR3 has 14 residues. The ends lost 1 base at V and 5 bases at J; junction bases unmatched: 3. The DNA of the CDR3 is TGTGCCTGGAGTGCCGGGACAGGAAATGAAAAACTGTTTTTT. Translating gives CAWSAGTGNEKLFF.

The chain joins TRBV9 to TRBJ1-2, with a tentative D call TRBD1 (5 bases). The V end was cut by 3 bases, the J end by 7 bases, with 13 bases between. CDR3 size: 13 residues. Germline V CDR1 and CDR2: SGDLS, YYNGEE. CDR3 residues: CASSGSGRAGYTF. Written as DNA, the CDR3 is TGTGCCAGCAGCGGCTCGGGCAGGGCTGGCTACACCTTC.

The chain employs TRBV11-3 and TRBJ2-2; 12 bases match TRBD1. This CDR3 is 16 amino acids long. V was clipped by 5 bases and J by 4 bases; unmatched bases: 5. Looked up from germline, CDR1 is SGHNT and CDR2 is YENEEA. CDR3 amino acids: CASSRGTGGGTGELFF. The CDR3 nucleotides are TGTGCCAGCAGCCGGGGGACAGGGGGCGGCACCGGGGAGCTGTTTTTT. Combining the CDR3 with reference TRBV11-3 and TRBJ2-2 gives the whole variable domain EAGVVQSPRYKIIEKKQPVAFWCNPISGHNTLYWYLQNLGQGPELLIRYENEEAVDDSQLPKDRFSAERLKGVDSTLKIQPAELGDSAVYLCASSRGTGGGTGELFFGEGSRLTVL.

In nucleotides, the CDR3 is TGTGCCAGCAGCTTATCGATTATCTCAAAAAGCCGGGACACTGAAAAACTGTTTTTT. It encodes CASSLSIISKSRDTEKLFF. V gene TRBV11-2 combines with J gene TRBJ1-4; TRBD1 is a possible D gene (6 bases). The V end lost 2 bases, the J end lost 7 bases, and 26 bases lay between the germline ends. The CDR3 sequence is 19 residues long. Germline loops: CDR1 SGHAT, CDR2 FQNNGV.

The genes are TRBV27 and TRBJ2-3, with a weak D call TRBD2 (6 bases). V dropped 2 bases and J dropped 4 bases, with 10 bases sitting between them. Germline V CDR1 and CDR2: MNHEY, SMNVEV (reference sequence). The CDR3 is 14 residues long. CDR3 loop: CASSLPGTSDTQYF. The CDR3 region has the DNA TGTGCCAGCAGTTTACCCGGGACTTCAGATACGCAGTATTTT.

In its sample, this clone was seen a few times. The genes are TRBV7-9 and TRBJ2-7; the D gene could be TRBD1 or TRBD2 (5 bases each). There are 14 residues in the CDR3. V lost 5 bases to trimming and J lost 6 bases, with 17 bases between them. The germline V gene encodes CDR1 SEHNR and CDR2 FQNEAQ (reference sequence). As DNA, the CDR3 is TGTGCCAGCAGCCCCGGGACGCCCGTAGTCGAGCAGTACTTC. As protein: CASSPGTPVVEQYF.

In DNA, the CDR3 is TGTGCCAGCAGCTTGGTTGCGGGTTCCCACGAGCAGTACTTC. Its translation is CASSLVAGSHEQYF. The chain recombines TRBV5-6 with TRBJ2-7, with D maybe TRBD2 (5 bases). Trimming cost V 0 bases and J 5 bases, with 12 bases left between them. Germline CDR1 and CDR2: SGHDT and YYEEEE. There are 14 residues in the CDR3.

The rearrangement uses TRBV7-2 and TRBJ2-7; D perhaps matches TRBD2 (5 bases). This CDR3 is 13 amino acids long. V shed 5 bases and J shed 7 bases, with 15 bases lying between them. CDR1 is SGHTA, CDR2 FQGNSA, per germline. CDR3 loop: CASSGVLPGEQYF. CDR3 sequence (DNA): TGTGCCAGCAGCGGGGTGCTCCCGGGGGAGCAGTACTTC.

This CDR3 reads CASSLGTGIYGYTF. The CDR3 DNA follows: TGTGCCAGCAGTTTAGGGACAGGGATCTATGGCTACACCTTC. J is TRBJ1-2 and V is TRBV28; 9 bases match TRBD1. This CDR3 is built from 14 residues. The germline V gene encodes CDR1 MDHEN and CDR2 SYDVKM. The J segment lost 4 bases and the V segment lost 2 bases, leaving 2 bases of the junction unmatched.

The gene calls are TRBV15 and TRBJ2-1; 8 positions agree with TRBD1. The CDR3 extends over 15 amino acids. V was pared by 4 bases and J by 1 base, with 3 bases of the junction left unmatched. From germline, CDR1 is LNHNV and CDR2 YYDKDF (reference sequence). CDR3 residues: CATSTGDRSYNEQFF. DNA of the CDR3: TGTGCCACCAGCACGGGGGACAGGTCCTACAATGAGCAGTTCTTC.

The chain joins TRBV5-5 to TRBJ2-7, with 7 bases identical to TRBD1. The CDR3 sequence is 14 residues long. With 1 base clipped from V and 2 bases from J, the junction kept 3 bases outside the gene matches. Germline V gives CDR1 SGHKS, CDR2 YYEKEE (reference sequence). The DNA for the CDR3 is TGTGCCAGCAGCTTGAACGGACAGGCCTACGAGCAGTACTTC. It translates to CASSLNGQAYEQYF. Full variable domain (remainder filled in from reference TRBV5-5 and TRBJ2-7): DAGVTQSPTHLIKTRGQQVTLRCSPISGHKSVSWYQQVLGQGPQFIFQYYEKEERGRGNFPDRFSARQFPNYSSELNVNALLLGDSALYLCASSLNGQAYEQYFGPGTRLTVT.

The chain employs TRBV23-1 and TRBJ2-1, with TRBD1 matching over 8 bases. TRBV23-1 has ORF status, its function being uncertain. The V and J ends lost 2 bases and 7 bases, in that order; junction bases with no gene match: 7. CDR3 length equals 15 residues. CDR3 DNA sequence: TGCGCCAGCAGTCAAGGGACAGGTGGGGGGAATGAGCAGTTCTTC. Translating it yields CASSQGTGGGNEQFF.

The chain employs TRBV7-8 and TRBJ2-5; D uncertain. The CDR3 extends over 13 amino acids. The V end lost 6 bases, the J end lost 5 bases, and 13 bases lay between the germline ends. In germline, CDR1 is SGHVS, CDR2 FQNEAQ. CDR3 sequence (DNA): TGTGCCAGCAGGGGTAGGGCCGTGGAGACCCAGTACTTC. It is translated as CASRGRAVETQYF.

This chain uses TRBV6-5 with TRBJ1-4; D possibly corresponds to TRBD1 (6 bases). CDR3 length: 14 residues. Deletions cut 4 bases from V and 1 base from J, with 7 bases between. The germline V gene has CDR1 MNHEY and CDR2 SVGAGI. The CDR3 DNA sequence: TGTGCCAGCAGTTTACAGGGAACTAATGAAAAACTGTTTTTT. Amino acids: CASSLQGTNEKLFF.